One and the same sample provided the 21 T cell receptor beta chains below, sequenced in a study of shared clonotypes between healthy human individuals. The table came from immunoSEQ multiplex PCR; TCRdb's copy has only in-frame clones and leaves some out. The data contain approximately 2,000,000 clones, just over 90% of them seen just once; the ten biggest clones take up approximately 1.7%. It was CD45RO-negative cells, positively selected for CCR7, that made up naive CD8 cells, with terminally differentiated effector memory CD45RA+ cells excluded. The specimen sequenced was naive CD8+ T cells from PBMCs. Receptors originate from a man younger than 35 in good health. Some clones in this sample may be carry-over from other donors' samples.

The gene calls are TRBV4-1 and TRBJ2-1; D is perhaps TRBD1 (6 bases). Germline CDR1 MGHRA, CDR2 YSYEKL. Trimming stripped 1 base from V and 14 bases from J, with 18 bases between. The CDR3 length is 14 residues. The chain's CDR3 is CASSQVGTPIIKFF. CDR3 bases: TGCGCCAGCAGCCAAGTTGGGACACCCATCATAAAGTTCTTC.

About this clone itself: Different DNA sequences within this sample yield the same CDR3. The chain recombines TRBV27 with TRBJ2-1, with 13 bases that match TRBD2. V shed 6 bases, J shed 4 bases, and the junction held 3 bases outside the gene matches. The CDR3 is made up of 15 amino acids. Germline loops: CDR1 MNHEY, CDR2 SMNVEV (reference sequence). The CDR3 reads CASSQLAGGYNEQFF. CDR3 bases: TGTGCCAGCAGCCAACTAGCGGGAGGGTACAATGAGCAGTTCTTC.

The rearrangement joins TRBV9 to TRBJ2-5; 9 bases fit TRBD2. Trimming removed 4 bases from V and 3 bases from J; junction bases left unmatched: 19. The length of the CDR3 is 19 residues. The germline gives CDR1 SGDLS, CDR2 YYNGEE. The CDR3 here is CASSLSGTSFFQGEETQYF. Here the CDR3 DNA reads TGTGCCAGCAGCTTATCCGGGACTAGCTTTTTCCAGGGGGAAGAGACCCAGTACTTC.

The chain links TRBV9 to TRBJ2-7, with 8 bases fitting TRBD1. Unmatched junction bases numbered 11, after V lost 4 bases and J lost 2 bases. The CDR3 has 16 amino acids. Per germline, CDR1 SGDLS and CDR2 YYNGEE. CDR3 DNA sequence: TGTGCCAGCAGCCCCGGACCGGGACAGGTGCCCTACGAGCAGTACTTC. Protein sequence: CASSPGPGQVPYEQYF. Filled out from reference TRBV9 and TRBJ2-7, the complete variable domain reads DSGVTQTPKHLITATGQRVTLRCSPRSGDLSVYWYQQSLDQGLQFLIQYYNGEERAKGNILERFSAQQFPDLHSELNLSSLELGDSALYFCASSPGPGQVPYEQYFGPGTRLTVT.

The chain joins TRBV28 to TRBJ2-2; D is unresolved. This CDR3 comprises 12 residues. The ends were cut back, 2 bases at V and 5 bases at J, with 3 bases in the middle. Germline V gene data show CDR1 as MDHEN and CDR2 as SYDVKM. The CDR3 sequence is CASSLRTGELFF. The CDR3 coding sequence is TGTGCCAGCAGTTTACGGACCGGGGAGCTGTTTTTT.

The J gene is TRBJ2-1, the V gene TRBV27; 10 nucleotides line up with TRBD1. The CDR3 contains 16 residues. The ends lost 5 bases at V and 7 bases at J; junction bases unmatched: 11. Per the germline V gene, CDR1 is MNHEY and CDR2 is SMNVEV (reference sequence). This CDR3 is CASSALLRTGGNEQFF. For the CDR3, the DNA is TGTGCCAGCAGTGCCTTACTTCGGACAGGGGGGAATGAGCAGTTCTTC.

About this clone itself: Other DNA sequences within the sample encode an identical CDR3. This sequence joins TRBV5-1 and TRBJ2-1; TRBD1 aligns across 7 bases. With 0 bases clipped from V and 2 bases from J, the junction kept 2 bases outside the gene matches. Germline loops: CDR1 SGHRS, CDR2 YFSETQ. This CDR3 contains 15 residues. The CDR3 loop is CASSLGQGPYNEQFF. The DNA of the CDR3 is TGCGCCAGCAGCTTGGGACAGGGTCCCTACAATGAGCAGTTCTTC.

The chain carries TRBV18 and TRBJ2-7, with a possible D match to TRBD1 (6 bases). The germline V and J ends were trimmed by 1 base and 5 bases, with 15 bases remaining between them. The CDR3 consists of 15 residues. CDR1 and CDR2 from the germline V gene are KGHSH and LQKENI. The CDR3 coding sequence is TGTGCCAGCTCACCACGGCCTAAGGGGGATCACGAGCAGTACTTC. Translated, it gives CASSPRPKGDHEQYF.

The CDR3 loop reads CASSLTPAASGITDTQYF. The CDR3 DNA sequence: TGTGCCAGCAGCTTAACTCCGGCGGCTAGCGGAATCACAGATACGCAGTATTTT. The V and J genes are TRBV11-2 and TRBJ2-3, with 7 bases identical to TRBD2. With 2 bases clipped from V and 2 bases from J, the junction kept 13 bases outside the gene matches. The CDR3 sequence is 18 residues long. Germline V gene sequence: CDR1 SGHAT, CDR2 FQNNGV.

Worth noting for this clone: This sample includes further DNA sequences coding for the same CDR3. The genes are TRBV28 and TRBJ2-1, with D possibly being TRBD2 (6 bases). The CDR3 spans 11 residues. Looked up from germline, CDR1 is MDHEN and CDR2 is SYDVKM. Trimming pared 3 bases from V and 10 bases from J, leaving 7 bases between. Written as DNA, the CDR3 is TGTGCCAGCAGTTTTCGGGGGGAGCAGTTCTTC. Protein: CASSFRGEQFF.

To note about this clone: In the same sample, other DNA sequences code for this CDR3. The DNA for the CDR3 is TGTGCCAGCAGTGAAGGACAGGGTTTCTACAATGAGCAGTTCTTC. This codes for CASSEGQGFYNEQFF. The J gene is TRBJ2-1, the V gene TRBV6-1; 7 nucleotides agree with TRBD1. Germline V CDR1 and CDR2: MNHNS, SASEGT. This CDR3 contains 15 residues. With V trimmed by 1 base and J by 3 bases, 3 bases remained unmatched.

This clone appeared a single time. This sample includes further DNA sequences coding for the same CDR3. The genes are TRBV27 and TRBJ2-7; 8 bases fit TRBD2. The CDR3 spans 13 residues. V trimming: 8 bases; J trimming: 2 bases; junction bases outside the gene matches: 5. Germline V CDR1 and CDR2: MNHEY, SMNVEV (reference sequence). CDR3 sequence (DNA): TGTGCCAGCGGGGCGGGAGGAACCTACGAGCAGTACTTC. Translation: CASGAGGTYEQYF.

Concerning this clone itself: This specimen includes other DNA sequences encoding the same CDR3. The rearrangement links TRBV29-1 to TRBJ1-2; no reliable D call. The V and J ends lost 3 bases and 3 bases respectively, with 11 bases between them. The CDR3 totals 13 residues. The V gene's germline CDR1 is SQVTM and CDR2 ANQGSEA. The CDR3 nucleotides are TGCAGCGTTGACGAGGGCAGTTACTATGGCTACACCTTC. The encoded protein is CSVDEGSYYGYTF.

The chain employs TRBV29-1 and TRBJ2-7, with 7 bases identical to TRBD1. This CDR3 region has 14 residues. Germline lookup yields CDR1 SQVTM and CDR2 ANQGSEA. Trimming removed 7 bases from V and 2 bases from J; junction bases left unmatched: 11. The CDR3 DNA is TGCAGCGCTGGAACCGACAGGGACCCCTACGAGCAGTACTTC. This codes for CSAGTDRDPYEQYF.

The J gene is TRBJ2-3, the V gene TRBV14, with D uncertain. Germline V gives CDR1 SGHDN, CDR2 FVKESK. The CDR3 loop spans 14 amino acids. V was trimmed by 1 base and J by 6 bases, leaving 11 bases between them. The CDR3 region is CASSQGALGDTQYF. In DNA form, the CDR3 reads TGTGCCAGCAGCCAAGGAGCCCTTGGCGATACGCAGTATTTT.

The genes are TRBV6-1 and TRBJ1-1; D is unclear. The CDR3 is made up of 17 amino acids. Looked up from germline, CDR1 is MNHNS and CDR2 is SASEGT. Trimming pared 4 bases from V and 1 base from J, leaving 19 bases between. The CDR3 DNA follows: TGTGCCAGCAGTGGCCCCCCGGTGGGTTACAGGAACACTGAAGCTTTCTTT. It is translated as CASSGPPVGYRNTEAFF.

The sample holds one count of this clone. This chain links TRBV29-1 with TRBJ2-7; D is possibly TRBD1 (6 bases). The V and J ends lost 3 bases and 0 bases respectively, with 12 bases between them. CDR3 length: 14 amino acids. CDR1 SQVTM and CDR2 ANQGSEA come from the germline V gene. CDR3 protein: CSVEYRDNSYEQYF. As DNA, the CDR3 is TGCAGCGTTGAGTACCGGGACAACTCCTACGAGCAGTACTTC.

The chain employs TRBV13 and TRBJ2-3, with D perhaps TRBD1 or TRBD2 (6 bases each). V dropped 1 base and J dropped 5 bases, with 13 bases sitting between them. The CDR3 is 15 amino acids. Looked up from germline, CDR1 is PRHDT and CDR2 is FYEKMQ (reference sequence). CDR3 DNA sequence: TGTGCCAGCAGCTTAGAGCCGGGGGCGAGAGATACGCAGTATTTT. Its protein is CASSLEPGARDTQYF. Variable domain in full (rest from reference TRBV13 and TRBJ2-3): AAGVIQSPRHLIKEKRETATLKCYPIPRHDTVYWYQQGPGQDPQFLISFYEKMQSDKGSIPDRFSAQQFSDYHSELNMSSLELGDSALYFCASSLEPGARDTQYFGPGTRLTVL.

V is TRBV9 and J is TRBJ1-2; D ambiguous. Germline V gene lookup returns CDR1 SGDLS and CDR2 YYNGEE. This CDR3 region has 14 residues. V shed 0 bases and J shed 3 bases, with 9 bases lying between them. CDR3 DNA sequence: TGTGCCAGCAGCGTAGGACGGCGGGACTATGGCTACACCTTC. Its protein is CASSVGRRDYGYTF.

This CDR3 is CASSFGLATYEQYF. CDR3 nucleotide sequence: TGTGCCAGCAGTTTCGGACTAGCCACCTACGAGCAGTACTTC. The chain combines TRBV28 with TRBJ2-7; TRBD2 matches at 8 bases. The CDR3 contains 14 residues. Trimming took 3 bases from V and 2 from J; bases not matched to a gene: 3. CDR1 and CDR2 (germline): MDHEN, SYDVKM.

This chain links TRBV7-9 with TRBJ1-4, with 7 nucleotides matching TRBD1. Germline V lookup: CDR1 SEHNR, CDR2 FQNEAQ (reference sequence). The CDR3 spans 16 residues. The V and J ends lost 0 bases and 0 bases, in that order; junction bases with no gene match: 1. CDR3 loop: CASSLAGQPTNEKLFF. The CDR3 region has the DNA TGTGCCAGCAGCTTAGCGGGACAGCCAACTAATGAAAAACTGTTTTTT.